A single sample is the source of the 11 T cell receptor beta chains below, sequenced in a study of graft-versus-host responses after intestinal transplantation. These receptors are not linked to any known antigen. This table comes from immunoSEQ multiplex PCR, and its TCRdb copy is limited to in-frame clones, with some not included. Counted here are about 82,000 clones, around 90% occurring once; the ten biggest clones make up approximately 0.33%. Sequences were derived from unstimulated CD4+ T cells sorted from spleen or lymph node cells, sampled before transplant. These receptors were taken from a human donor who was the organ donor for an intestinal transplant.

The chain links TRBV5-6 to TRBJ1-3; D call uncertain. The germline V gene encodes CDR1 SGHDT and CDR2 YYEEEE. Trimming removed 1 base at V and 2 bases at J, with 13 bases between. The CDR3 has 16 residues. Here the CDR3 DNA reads TGTGCCAGCAGCTTGCGGGGAATTAACGCTGGAAACACCATATATTTT. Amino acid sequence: CASSLRGINAGNTIYF.

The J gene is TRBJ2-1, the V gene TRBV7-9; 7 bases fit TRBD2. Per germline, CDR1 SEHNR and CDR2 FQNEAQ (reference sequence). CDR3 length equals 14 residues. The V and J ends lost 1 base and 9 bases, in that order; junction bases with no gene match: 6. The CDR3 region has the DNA TGTGCCAGCAGCTTAGATGGCGGGAGCGGTGAGCAGTTCTTC. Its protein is CASSLDGGSGEQFF. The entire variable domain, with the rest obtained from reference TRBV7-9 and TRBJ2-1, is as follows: DTGVSQNPRHKITKRGQNVTFRCDPISEHNRLYWYRQTLGQGPEFLTYFQNEAQLEKSRLLSDRFSAERPKGSFSTLEIQRTEQGDSAMYLCASSLDGGSGEQFFGPGTRLTVL.

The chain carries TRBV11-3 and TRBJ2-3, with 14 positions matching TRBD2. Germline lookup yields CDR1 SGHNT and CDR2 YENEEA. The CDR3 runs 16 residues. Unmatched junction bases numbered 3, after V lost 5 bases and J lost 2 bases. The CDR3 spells CASSRGLAGDTDTQYF. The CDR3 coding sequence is TGTGCCAGCAGCCGGGGACTAGCGGGAGACACAGATACGCAGTATTTT.

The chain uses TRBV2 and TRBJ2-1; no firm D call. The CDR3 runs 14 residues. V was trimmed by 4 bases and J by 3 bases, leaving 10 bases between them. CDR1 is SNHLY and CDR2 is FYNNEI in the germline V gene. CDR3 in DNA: TGTGCCAGCAGTGTCGAGCTTCGCTACAATGAGCAGTTCTTC. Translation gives CASSVELRYNEQFF.

CDR3: CAWSVRGRDSPLHF. CDR3 bases: TGTGCCTGGAGTGTACGGGGAAGGGATTCACCCCTCCACTTT. The chain uses TRBV30 and TRBJ1-6; D is undetermined. This CDR3 has 14 residues. Germline V gene sequence: CDR1 GTSNPN, CDR2 SVGIG (reference sequence). V was trimmed by 0 bases and J by 8 bases, leaving 11 bases between them.

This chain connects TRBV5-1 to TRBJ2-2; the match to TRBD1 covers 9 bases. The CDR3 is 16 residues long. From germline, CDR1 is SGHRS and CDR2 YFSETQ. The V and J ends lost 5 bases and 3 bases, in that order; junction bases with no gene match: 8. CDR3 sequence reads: CASRMGTGLDTGELFF. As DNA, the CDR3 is TGCGCCAGCAGAATGGGGACAGGGCTAGACACCGGGGAGCTGTTTTTT. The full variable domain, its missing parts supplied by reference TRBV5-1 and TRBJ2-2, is KAGVTQTPRYLIKTRGQQVTLSCSPISGHRSVSWYQQTPGQGLQFLFEYFSETQRNKGNFPGRFSGRQFSNSRSEMNVSTLELGDSALYLCASRMGTGLDTGELFFGEGSRLTVL.

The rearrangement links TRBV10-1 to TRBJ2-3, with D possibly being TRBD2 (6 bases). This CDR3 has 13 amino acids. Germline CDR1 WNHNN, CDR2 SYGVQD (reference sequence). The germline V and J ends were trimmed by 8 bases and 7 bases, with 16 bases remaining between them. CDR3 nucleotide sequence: TGCGCCAGCCGGGGGACGGGGGAAAATACGCAGTATTTT. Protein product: CASRGTGENTQYF.

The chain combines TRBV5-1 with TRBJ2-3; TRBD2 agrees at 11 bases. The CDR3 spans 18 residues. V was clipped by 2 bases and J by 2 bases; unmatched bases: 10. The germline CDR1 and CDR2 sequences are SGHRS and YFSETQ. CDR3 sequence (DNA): TGCGCCAGCAGCTTCTTAGCGGGAGGGCCGGGTACCACAGATACGCAGTATTTT. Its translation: CASSFLAGGPGTTDTQYF.

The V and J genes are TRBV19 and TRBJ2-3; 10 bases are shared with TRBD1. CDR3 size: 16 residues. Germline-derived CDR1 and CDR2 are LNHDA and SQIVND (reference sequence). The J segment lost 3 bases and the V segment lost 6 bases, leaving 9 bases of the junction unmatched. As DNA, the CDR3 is TGTGCCAGTAGACGACGGGGACAGGGGAAAACAGATACGCAGTATTTT. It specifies CASRRRGQGKTDTQYF.

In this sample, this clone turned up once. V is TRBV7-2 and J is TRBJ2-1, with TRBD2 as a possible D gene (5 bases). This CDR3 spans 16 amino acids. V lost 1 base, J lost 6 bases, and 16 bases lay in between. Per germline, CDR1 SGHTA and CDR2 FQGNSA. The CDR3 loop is CASSLVGLAMGNEQFF. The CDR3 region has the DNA TGTGCCAGCAGCTTAGTCGGGCTAGCTATGGGCAATGAGCAGTTCTTC.

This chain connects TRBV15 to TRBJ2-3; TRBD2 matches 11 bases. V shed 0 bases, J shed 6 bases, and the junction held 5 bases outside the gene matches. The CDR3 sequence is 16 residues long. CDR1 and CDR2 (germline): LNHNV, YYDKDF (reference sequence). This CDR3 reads CATSRELAGVGDTQYF. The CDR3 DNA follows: TGTGCCACCAGCAGAGAACTAGCGGGAGTCGGTGATACGCAGTATTTT.